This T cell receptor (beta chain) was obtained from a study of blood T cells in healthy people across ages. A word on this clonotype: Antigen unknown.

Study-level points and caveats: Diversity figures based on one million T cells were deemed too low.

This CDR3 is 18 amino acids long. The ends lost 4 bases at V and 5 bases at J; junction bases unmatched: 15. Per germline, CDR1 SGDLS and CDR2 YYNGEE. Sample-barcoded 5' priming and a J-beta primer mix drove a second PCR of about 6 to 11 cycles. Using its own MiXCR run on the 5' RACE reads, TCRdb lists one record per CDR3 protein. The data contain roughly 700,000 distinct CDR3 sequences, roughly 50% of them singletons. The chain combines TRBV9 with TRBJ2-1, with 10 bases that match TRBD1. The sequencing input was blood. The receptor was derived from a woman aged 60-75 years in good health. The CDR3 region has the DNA TGTGCCAGCAGCAAACAAATCCTTACCGGGACAGGGGACAATGAGCAGTTCTTC. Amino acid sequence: CASSKQILTGTGDNEQFF.